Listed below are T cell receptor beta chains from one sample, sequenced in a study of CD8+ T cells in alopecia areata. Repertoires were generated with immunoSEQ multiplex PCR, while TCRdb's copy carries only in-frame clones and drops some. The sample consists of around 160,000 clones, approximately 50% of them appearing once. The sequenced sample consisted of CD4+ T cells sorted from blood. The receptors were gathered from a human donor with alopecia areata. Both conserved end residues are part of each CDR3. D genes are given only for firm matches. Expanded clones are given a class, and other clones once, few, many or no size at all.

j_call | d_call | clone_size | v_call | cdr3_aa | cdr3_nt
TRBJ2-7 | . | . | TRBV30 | CAWNRKQGGPYEQYF | TGTGCCTGGAACCGGAAACAGGGTGGCCCCTACGAGCAGTACTTC
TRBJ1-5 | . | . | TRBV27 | CASSPFGGNQPQHF | TGTGCCAGCAGTCCCTTCGGGGGCAATCAGCCCCAGCATTTT
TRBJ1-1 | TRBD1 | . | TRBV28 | CASWDRANEAFF | TGTGCCAGTTGGGACAGGGCTAATGAAGCTTTCTTT
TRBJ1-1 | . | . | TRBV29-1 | CSAGTTGGAEAFF | TGCAGCGCCGGAACAACAGGCGGCGCTGAAGCTTTCTTT
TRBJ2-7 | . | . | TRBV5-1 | CASSFGGISPEQYF | TGCGCCAGCAGCTTCGGCGGGATTAGCCCTGAGCAGTACTTC
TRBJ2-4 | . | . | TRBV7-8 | CASSLEGFAGANIQYF | TGTGCCAGCAGCTTAGAAGGTTTTGCGGGGGCGAACATTCAGTACTTC
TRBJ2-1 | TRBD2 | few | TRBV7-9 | CASSPNRDYPYNEQFF | TGTGCCAGCAGCCCAAACCGGGACTACCCCTACAATGAGCAGTTCTTC
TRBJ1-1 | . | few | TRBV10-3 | CAIKTGRQGPEAFF | TGTGCCATCAAAACGGGACGGCAGGGGCCTGAAGCTTTCTTT
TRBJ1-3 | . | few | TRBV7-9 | CASSFQTATGNTIYF | TGTGCCAGCAGCTTCCAGACGGCTACTGGAAACACCATATATTTT
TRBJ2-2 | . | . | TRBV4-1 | CASSPTGLETELFF | TGCGCCAGCTCTCCGACAGGTCTGGAGACGGAGCTGTTTTTT
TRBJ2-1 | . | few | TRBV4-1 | CASSQDGFYEQFF | TGCGCCAGCAGCCAAGATGGCTTCTATGAGCAGTTCTTC
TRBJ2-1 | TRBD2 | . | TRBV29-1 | CSVAGTRIGEQFF | TGCAGCGTTGCCGGGACTAGGATTGGGGAGCAGTTCTTC
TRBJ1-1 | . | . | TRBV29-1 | CSVEARLNTEAFF | TGCAGCGTTGAAGCAAGATTGAACACTGAAGCTTTCTTT
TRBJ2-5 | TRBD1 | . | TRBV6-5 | CASSNLRTGWETQYF | TGTGCCAGCAGCAACCTCCGGACAGGGTGGGAGACCCAGTACTTC
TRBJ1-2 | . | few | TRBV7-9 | CASSPGRRGYTF | TGTGCCAGCAGCCCCGGACGGCGGGGCTACACCTTC
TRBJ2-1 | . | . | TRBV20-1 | CSARLVDQQFF | TGCAGTGCTAGATTAGTGGACCAACAGTTCTTC
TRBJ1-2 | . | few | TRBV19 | CASNNPGGAFGYTF | TGTGCCAGTAACAATCCCGGGGGGGCTTTTGGCTACACCTTC
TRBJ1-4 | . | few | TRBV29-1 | CSVDIRGEKLFF | TGCAGCGTGGACATCAGGGGTGAAAAACTGTTTTTT
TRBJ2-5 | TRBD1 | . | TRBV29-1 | CSVGQHQETQYF | TGCAGCGTGGGACAGCACCAAGAGACCCAGTACTTC
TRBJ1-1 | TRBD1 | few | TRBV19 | CASRTTGTGSKAFF | TGTGCCAGTAGAACCACCGGGACAGGGTCTAAGGCTTTCTTT
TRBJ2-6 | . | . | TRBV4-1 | CASSHHLTLPGANVLTF | TGCGCCAGCAGCCACCACTTGACCCTCCCTGGGGCCAACGTCCTGACTTTC
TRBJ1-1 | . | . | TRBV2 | CASSVMNTEAFF | TGTGCCAGCAGCGTTATGAACACTGAAGCTTTCTTT
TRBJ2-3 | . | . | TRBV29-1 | CSVARTNTDTQYF | TGCAGCGTTGCTAGGACCAACACAGATACGCAGTATTTT
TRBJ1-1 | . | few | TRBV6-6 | CASSPRENTEAFF | TGTGCCAGCAGTCCCAGGGAGAACACTGAAGCTTTCTTT
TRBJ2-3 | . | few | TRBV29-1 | CSATTPGDTQYF | TGCAGCGCGACGACCCCGGGGGATACGCAGTATTTT
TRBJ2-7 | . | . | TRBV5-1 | CASSPSPGTYEQYF | TGCGCCAGCAGCCCCTCCCCGGGAACCTACGAGCAGTACTTC
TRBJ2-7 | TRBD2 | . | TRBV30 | CACGTSVTYEQYF | TGTGCCTGTGGGACTAGCGTGACATACGAGCAGTACTTC
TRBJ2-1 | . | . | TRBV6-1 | CASTVETRYNEQFF | TGTGCCAGCACGGTCGAGACTAGATACAATGAGCAGTTCTTC
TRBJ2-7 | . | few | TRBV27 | CASSFLQGGEQYF | TGTGCCAGCAGTTTCCTACAGGGCGGCGAGCAGTACTTC
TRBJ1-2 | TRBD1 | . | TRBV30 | CAWRRGPTGDGYTF | TGTGCCTGGAGGAGGGGCCCGACAGGGGATGGCTACACCTTC
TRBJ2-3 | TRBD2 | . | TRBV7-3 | CASGTSGSRTQYF | TGTGCCAGCGGGACTAGCGGGAGTAGAACGCAGTATTTT
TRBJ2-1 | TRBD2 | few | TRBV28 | CASSLTSSGRANEQFF | TGTGCCAGCAGCTTAACCTCTAGCGGGAGGGCAAATGAGCAGTTCTTC
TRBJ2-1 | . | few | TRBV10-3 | CAIRDKMLVF | TGTGCCATCAGGGACAAGATGCTGGTCTTC
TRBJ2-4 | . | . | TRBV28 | CASSLQGENIQYF | TGTGCCAGCAGTTTACAGGGCGAGAACATTCAGTACTTC
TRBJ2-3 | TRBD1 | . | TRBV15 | CATSRAQDRQQYF | TGTGCCACCAGCAGAGCCCAGGACAGGCAGCAGTATTTT
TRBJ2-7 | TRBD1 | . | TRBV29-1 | CSARSGTGREQYF | TGCAGCGCAAGATCCGGGACAGGGCGCGAGCAGTACTTC
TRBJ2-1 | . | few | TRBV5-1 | CASSLPDSHYNEQFF | TGCGCCAGCAGCTTACCCGACAGCCACTACAATGAGCAGTTCTTC
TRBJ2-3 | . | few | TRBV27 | CASSSPSFGTDTQYF | TGTGCCAGCAGTTCCCCCAGCTTCGGCACAGATACGCAGTATTTT
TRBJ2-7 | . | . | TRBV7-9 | CASSPRWNRDYEQYF | TGTGCCAGCAGCCCGAGATGGAACAGAGACTACGAGCAGTACTTC
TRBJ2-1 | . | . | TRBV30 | CAWSGMGEQFF | TGTGCCTGGAGTGGAATGGGTGAGCAGTTCTTC
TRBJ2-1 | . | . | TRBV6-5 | CASSYSFQGYNEQFF | TGTGCCAGCAGTTACTCGTTCCAGGGCTACAATGAGCAGTTCTTC
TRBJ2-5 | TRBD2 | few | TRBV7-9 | CASNPGTSVLETQYF | TGTGCCAGCAACCCCGGGACTAGCGTATTGGAGACCCAGTACTTC
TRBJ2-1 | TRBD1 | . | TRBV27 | CASSFMAGGNEQFF | TGTGCCAGCAGTTTCATGGCAGGGGGCAATGAGCAGTTCTTC
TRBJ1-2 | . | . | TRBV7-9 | CASSLPDSYGYTF | TGTGCCAGCAGCTTACCGGATAGCTATGGCTACACCTTC
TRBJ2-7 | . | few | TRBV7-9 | CASSLERPGEQYF | TGTGCCAGCAGCTTAGAACGGCCGGGCGAGCAGTACTTC
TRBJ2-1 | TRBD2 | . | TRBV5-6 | CASSLFGGRADEQFF | TGTGCCAGCAGCTTATTCGGCGGGAGGGCCGATGAGCAGTTCTTC
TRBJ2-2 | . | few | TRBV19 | CASSYDRWNGELFF | TGTGCCAGTAGTTATGACAGGTGGAACGGGGAGCTGTTTTTT
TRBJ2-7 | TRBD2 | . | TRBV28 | CASSFLFSVGASGSHYEQYF | TGTGCCAGCAGTTTTTTATTCTCCGTTGGGGCTAGCGGGAGCCACTACGAGCAGTACTTC
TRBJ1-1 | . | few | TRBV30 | CAWIGQADTEAFF | TGTGCCTGGATTGGCCAGGCGGACACTGAAGCTTTCTTT
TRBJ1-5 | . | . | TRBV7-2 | CASSRDSDQPQHF | TGTGCCAGCAGCCGCGACAGTGATCAGCCCCAGCATTTT
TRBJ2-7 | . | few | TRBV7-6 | CASGLSNEQYF | TGTGCCAGCGGCCTGTCAAACGAGCAGTACTTC
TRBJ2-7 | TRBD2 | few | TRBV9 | CASSVATGLAGEEQYF | TGTGCCAGCAGCGTAGCCACGGGACTAGCGGGAGAGGAGCAGTACTTC
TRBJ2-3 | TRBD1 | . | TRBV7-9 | CASSLPPDREKGGTQYF | TGTGCCAGCAGCTTACCCCCGGACAGGGAGAAGGGCGGTACGCAGTATTTT
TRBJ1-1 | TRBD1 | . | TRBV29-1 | CSFDRVGTEAFF | TGCAGCTTTGACAGGGTGGGAACTGAAGCTTTCTTT
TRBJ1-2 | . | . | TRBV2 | CASSAGQSNYGYTF | TGTGCCAGCAGTGCCGGACAGTCTAACTATGGCTACACCTTC
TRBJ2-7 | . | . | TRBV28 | CASTTGLYEQYF | TGTGCCAGTACAACAGGGTTATACGAGCAGTACTTC
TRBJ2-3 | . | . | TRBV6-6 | CASSPLVRTDTQYF | TGTGCCAGCAGTCCGCTGGTTCGGACAGATACGCAGTATTTT